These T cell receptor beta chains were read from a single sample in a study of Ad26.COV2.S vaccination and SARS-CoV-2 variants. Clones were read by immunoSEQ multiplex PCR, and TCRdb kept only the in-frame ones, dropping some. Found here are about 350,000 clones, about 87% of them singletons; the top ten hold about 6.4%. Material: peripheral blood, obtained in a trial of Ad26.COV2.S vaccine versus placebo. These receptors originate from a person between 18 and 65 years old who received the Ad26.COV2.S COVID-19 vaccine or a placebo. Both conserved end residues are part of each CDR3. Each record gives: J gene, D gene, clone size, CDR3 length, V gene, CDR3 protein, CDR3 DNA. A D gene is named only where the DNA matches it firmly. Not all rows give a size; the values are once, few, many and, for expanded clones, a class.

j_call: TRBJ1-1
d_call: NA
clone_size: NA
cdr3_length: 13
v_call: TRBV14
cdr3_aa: CASSQVVRGLAFF
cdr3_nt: TGTGCCAGCAGCCAAGTTGTAAGGGGTCTAGCTTTCTTT

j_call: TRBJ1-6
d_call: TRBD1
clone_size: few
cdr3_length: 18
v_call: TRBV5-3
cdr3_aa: CARSSPTGGDVFDSPLHF
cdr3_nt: TGTGCCAGAAGCTCCCCTACAGGGGGCGATGTTTTTGATTCACCCCTCCACTTT

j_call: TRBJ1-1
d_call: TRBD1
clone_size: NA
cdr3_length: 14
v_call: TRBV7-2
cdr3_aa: CASSTQGAGTEAFF
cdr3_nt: TGTGCCAGCAGCACGCAGGGGGCTGGGACTGAAGCTTTCTTT

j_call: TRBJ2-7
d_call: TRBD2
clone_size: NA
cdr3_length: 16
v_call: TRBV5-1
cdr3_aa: CASSPPPSGGIYEQYF
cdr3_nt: TGCGCCAGCAGCCCGCCTCCTAGCGGGGGGATTTACGAGCAGTACTTC

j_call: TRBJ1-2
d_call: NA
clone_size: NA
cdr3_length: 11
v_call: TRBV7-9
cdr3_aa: CASSLVFGYTF
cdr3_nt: TGTGCCAGCAGCTTAGTTTTTGGCTACACCTTC

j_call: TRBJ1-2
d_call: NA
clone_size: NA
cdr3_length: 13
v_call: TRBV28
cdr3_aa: CASRRDGGAGYTF
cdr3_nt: TGTGCCAGCAGAAGGGACGGCGGGGCGGGCTACACCTTC

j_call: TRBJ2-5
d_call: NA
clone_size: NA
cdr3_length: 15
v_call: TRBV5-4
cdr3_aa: CASSPTGAGKETQYF
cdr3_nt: TGTGCCAGCAGCCCGACCGGGGCAGGGAAAGAGACCCAGTACTTC

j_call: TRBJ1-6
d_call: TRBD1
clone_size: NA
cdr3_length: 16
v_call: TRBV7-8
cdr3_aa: CASSDRDRGRYSPLHF
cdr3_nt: TGTGCCAGCAGCGACCGGGACAGGGGGCGTTATTCACCCCTCCACTTT

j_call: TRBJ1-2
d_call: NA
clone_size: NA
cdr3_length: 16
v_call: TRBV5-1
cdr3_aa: CASSLALPDKGFGYTF
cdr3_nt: TGCGCCAGCAGCTTGGCCCTTCCGGACAAAGGGTTTGGCTACACCTTC

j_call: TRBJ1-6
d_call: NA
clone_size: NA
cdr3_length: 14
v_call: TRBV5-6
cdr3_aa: CASSPSSYNSPLHF
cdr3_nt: TGTGCCAGCAGCCCTAGCTCCTATAATTCACCCCTCCACTTT

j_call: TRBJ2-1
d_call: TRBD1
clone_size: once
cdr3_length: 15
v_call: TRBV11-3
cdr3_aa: CASSKRQGPNNEQFF
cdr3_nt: TGTGCCAGCAGCAAGAGACAGGGTCCTAACAATGAGCAGTTCTTC

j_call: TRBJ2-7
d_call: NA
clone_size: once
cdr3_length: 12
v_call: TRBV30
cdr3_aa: CAWTGGRVEQYF
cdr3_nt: TGTGCCTGGACCGGCGGCAGGGTCGAGCAGTACTTC

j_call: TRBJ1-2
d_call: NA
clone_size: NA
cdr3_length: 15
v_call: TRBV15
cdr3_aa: CATSSSPFAAEGYTF
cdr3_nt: TGTGCCACCAGCAGTTCCCCGTTTGCCGCAGAGGGCTACACCTTC

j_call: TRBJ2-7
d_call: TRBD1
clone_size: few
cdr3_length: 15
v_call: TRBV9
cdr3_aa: CASSLSTGETYEQYF
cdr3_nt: TGTGCCAGCAGCCTATCCACAGGGGAGACTTACGAGCAGTACTTC

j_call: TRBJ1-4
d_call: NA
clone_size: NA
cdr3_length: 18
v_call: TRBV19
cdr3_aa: CASSILHPTSATNEKLFF
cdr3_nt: TGTGCCAGTAGTATACTCCACCCAACATCTGCAACTAATGAAAAACTGTTTTTT

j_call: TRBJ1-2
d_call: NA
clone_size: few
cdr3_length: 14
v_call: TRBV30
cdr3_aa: CAWSVWGQPYGYTF
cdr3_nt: TGTGCCTGGAGTGTATGGGGCCAACCTTATGGCTACACCTTC

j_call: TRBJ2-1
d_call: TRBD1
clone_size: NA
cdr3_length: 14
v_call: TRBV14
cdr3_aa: CASRGQDPYNEQFF
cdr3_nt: TGTGCCAGCAGGGGACAGGACCCTTACAATGAGCAGTTCTTC

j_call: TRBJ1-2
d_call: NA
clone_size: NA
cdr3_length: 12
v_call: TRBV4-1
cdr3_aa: CASRPGWGGYTF
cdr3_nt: TGCGCCAGCAGGCCGGGCTGGGGGGGCTACACCTTC

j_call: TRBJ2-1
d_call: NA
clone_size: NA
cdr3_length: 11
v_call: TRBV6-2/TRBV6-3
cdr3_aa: CASSLYNEQFF
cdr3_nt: TGTGCCAGCAGCCTGTATAATGAGCAGTTCTTC

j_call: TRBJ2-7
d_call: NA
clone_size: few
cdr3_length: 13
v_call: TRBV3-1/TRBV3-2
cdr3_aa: CASSHGSGYEQYF
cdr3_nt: TGTGCCAGCAGTCACGGGAGCGGGTACGAGCAGTACTTC

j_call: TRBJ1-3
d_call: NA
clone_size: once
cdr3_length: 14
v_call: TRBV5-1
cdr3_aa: CASSSQGTGNTIYF
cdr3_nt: TGCGCCAGCAGCTCGCAGGGGACTGGAAACACCATATATTTT

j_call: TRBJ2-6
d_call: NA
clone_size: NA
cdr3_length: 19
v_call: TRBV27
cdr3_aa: CASSFFRSGVASGANVLTF
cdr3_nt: TGTGCCAGCAGTTTTTTTCGCTCGGGGGTAGCCTCTGGGGCCAACGTCCTGACTTTC

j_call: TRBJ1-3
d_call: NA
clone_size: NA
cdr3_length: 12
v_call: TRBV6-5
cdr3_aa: CATESSGNTIYF
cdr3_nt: TGTGCCACCGAGTCCTCTGGAAACACCATATATTTT

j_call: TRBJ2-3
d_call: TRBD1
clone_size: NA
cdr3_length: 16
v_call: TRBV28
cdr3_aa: CASSLAGTGHTDTQYF
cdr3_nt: TGTGCCAGCAGTTTGGCCGGGACAGGGCACACAGATACGCAGTATTTT

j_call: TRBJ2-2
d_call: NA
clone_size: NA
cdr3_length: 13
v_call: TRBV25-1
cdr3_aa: CASSLGSPGELFF
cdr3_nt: TGTGCCAGCAGTTTGGGCAGCCCCGGGGAGCTGTTTTTT

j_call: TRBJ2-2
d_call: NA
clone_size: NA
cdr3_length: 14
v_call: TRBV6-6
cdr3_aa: CASSYFTYTGELFF
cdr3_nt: TGTGCCAGCAGTTACTTCACCTACACCGGGGAGCTGTTTTTT

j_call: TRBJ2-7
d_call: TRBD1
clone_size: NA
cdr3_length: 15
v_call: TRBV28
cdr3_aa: CASSFVQGGTYEQYF
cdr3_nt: TGTGCCAGCAGTTTTGTACAGGGGGGTACCTACGAGCAGTACTTC

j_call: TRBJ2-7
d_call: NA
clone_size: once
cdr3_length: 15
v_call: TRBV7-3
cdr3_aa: CASSLVRTADGEQYF
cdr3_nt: TGTGCCAGCAGCTTAGTACGGACCGCCGATGGCGAGCAGTACTTC

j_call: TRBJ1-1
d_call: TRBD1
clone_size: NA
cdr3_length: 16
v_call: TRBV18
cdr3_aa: CASSLNRGGIRTEAFF
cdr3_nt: TGTGCCAGCTCATTAAACAGGGGGGGAATTCGCACTGAAGCTTTCTTT

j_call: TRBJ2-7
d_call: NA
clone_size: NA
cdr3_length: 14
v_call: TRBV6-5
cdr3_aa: CASRPPGRAYEQYF
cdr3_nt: TGTGCCAGCAGGCCTCCCGGGAGAGCGTACGAGCAGTACTTC

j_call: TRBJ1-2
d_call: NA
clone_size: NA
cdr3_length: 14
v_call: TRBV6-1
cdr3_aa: CASSEIGVDYGYTF
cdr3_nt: TGTGCCAGCAGTGAAATTGGCGTGGACTATGGCTACACCTTC

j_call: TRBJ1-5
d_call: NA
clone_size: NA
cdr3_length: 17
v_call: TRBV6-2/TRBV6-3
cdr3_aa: CASSWATVSASNQPQHF
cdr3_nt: TGTGCCAGCAGTTGGGCCACGGTTTCGGCGAGCAATCAGCCCCAGCATTTT

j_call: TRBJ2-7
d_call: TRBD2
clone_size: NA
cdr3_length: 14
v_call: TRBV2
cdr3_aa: CASSETSGGVEQYF
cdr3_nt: TGTGCCAGCAGCGAGACTAGCGGGGGCGTCGAGCAGTACTTC

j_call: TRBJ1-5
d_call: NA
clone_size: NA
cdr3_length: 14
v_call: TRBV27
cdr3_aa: CATAQGGLRQPQHF
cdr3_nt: TGTGCCACCGCTCAAGGGGGGTTGCGTCAGCCCCAGCATTTT

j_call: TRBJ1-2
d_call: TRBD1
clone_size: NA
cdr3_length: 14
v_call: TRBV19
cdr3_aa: CASSPGTGMAGYTF
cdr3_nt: TGTGCCAGTAGTCCCGGGACAGGGATGGCTGGCTACACCTTC

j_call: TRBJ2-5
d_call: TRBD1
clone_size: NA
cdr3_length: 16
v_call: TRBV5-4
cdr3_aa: CASSSQQGASQETQYF
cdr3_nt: TGTGCCAGCAGCTCCCAACAGGGGGCAAGCCAAGAGACCCAGTACTTC

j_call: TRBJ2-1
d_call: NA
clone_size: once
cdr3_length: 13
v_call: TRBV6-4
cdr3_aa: CASSSEGSYEQFF
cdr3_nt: TGTGCCAGCAGTAGTGAGGGGTCATATGAGCAGTTCTTC

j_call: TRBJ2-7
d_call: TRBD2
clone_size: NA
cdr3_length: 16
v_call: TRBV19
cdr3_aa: CASSPQTSGRSGEQYF
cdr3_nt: TGTGCCAGTAGCCCTCAGACTAGCGGGAGATCTGGAGAGCAGTACTTC

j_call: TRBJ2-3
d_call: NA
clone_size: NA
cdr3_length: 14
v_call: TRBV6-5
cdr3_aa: CASSRQSSTDTQYF
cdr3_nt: TGTGCCAGCAGCAGACAGTCGAGCACAGATACGCAGTATTTT

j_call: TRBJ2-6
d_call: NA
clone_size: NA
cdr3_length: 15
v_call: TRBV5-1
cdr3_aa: CASSLAVSGANVLTF
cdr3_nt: TGCGCCAGCAGCTTGGCCGTCTCTGGGGCCAACGTCCTGACTTTC

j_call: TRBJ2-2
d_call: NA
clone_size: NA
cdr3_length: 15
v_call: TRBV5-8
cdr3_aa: CASTRIRGNTGELFF
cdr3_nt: TGTGCCAGTACACGGATTCGGGGGAACACCGGGGAGCTGTTTTTT

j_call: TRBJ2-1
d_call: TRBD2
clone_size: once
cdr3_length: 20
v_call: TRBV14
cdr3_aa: CASSQEKGGVVGLAGNEQFF
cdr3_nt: TGTGCCAGCAGCCAAGAAAAAGGTGGGGTGGTAGGACTAGCGGGCAATGAGCAGTTCTTC

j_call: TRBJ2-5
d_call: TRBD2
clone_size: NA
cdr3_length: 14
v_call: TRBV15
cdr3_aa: CATSRASGGPTSYF
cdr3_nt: TGTGCCACCAGCAGAGCTAGCGGGGGTCCCACCTCGTACTTC

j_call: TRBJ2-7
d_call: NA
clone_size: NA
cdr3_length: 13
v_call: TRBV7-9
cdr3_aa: CASSLGKSYEQYF
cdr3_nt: TGTGCCAGCAGCTTGGGGAAGTCCTACGAGCAGTACTTC

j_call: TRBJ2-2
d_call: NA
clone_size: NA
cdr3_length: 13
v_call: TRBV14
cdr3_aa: CASSPQNTGELFF
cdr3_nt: TGTGCCAGCAGCCCACAAAACACCGGGGAGCTGTTTTTT

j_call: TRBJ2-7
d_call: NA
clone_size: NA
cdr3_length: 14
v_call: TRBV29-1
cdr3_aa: CSVERGFLGGEQYF
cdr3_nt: TGCAGCGTTGAAAGGGGGTTCCTTGGGGGCGAGCAGTACTTC

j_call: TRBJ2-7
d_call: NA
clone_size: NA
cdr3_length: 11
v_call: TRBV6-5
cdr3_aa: CASTFGDEQYF
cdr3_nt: TGTGCCAGCACATTCGGGGACGAGCAGTACTTC

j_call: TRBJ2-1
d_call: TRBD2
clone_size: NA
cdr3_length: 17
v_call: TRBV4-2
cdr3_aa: CASSQQAGGVSYNEQFF
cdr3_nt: TGTGCCAGCAGCCAACAAGCGGGGGGAGTATCCTACAATGAGCAGTTCTTC

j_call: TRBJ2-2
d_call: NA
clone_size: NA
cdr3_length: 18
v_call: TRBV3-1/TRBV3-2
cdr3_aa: CASSQDQAGKENTGELFF
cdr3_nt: TGTGCCAGCAGCCAAGATCAGGCGGGGAAAGAGAACACCGGGGAGCTGTTTTTT

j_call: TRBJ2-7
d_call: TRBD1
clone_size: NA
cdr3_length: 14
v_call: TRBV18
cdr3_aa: CASSPPGQGYEQYF
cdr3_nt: TGTGCCAGCTCACCACCGGGACAGGGCTACGAGCAGTACTTC

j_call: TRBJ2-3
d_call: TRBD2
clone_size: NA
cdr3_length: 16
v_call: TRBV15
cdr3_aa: CATSPYSAGGRDTQYF
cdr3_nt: TGTGCCACCAGCCCGTATTCGGCGGGGGGGAGAGATACGCAGTATTTT

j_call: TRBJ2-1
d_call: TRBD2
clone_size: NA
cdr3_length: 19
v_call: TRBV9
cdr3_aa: CASSEAASGRAQAFNEQFF
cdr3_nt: TGTGCCAGCAGCGAAGCGGCTAGCGGGAGGGCCCAGGCATTCAATGAGCAGTTCTTC

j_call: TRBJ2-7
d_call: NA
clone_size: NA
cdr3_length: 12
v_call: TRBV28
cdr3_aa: CASSFPNYEQYF
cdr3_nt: TGTGCCAGCAGTTTCCCTAACTACGAGCAGTACTTC